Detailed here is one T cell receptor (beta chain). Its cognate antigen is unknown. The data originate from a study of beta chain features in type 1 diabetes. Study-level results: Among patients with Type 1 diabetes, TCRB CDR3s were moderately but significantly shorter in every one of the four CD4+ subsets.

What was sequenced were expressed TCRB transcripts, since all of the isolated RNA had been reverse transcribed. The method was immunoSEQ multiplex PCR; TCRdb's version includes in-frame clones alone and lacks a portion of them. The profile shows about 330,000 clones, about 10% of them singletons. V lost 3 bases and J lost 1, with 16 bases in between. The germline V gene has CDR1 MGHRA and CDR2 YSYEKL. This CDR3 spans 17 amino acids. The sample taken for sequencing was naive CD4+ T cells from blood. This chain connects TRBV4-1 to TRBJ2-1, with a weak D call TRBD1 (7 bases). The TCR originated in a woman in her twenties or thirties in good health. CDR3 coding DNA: TGCGCCAGCAGCCATGTTCTACAGGGGAGGTCCTACAATGAGCAGTTCTTC. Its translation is CASSHVLQGRSYNEQFF.